The clone carrying this TCR beta chain was counted a few times. Time point reported: pre-sensitization, week 0. The treatment is: therapeutic diphenylcyclopropenone sensitization with weekly scalp DPC. This record comes from a study of human T cells and chemical hapten exposure. In the study overall: The use of 2% DPC on roughly 2 cm by roughly 2 cm of upper inner arm skin constituted sensitization. TCR yields per sample varied, mainly owing to small pooled library volume differences.

The CDR3 loop spans 14 amino acids. V was trimmed by 5 bases and J by 1 base, leaving 15 bases between them. Germline lookup yields CDR1 GTSNPN and CDR2 SVGIG (reference sequence). One entry per CDR3 protein results from TCRdb running MiXCR on the RACE reads. The sample has 150,000 to 200,000 distinct CDR3 sequences, nearly 30% seen once; the top ten hold under 3%. The chain recombines TRBV30 with TRBJ2-7; D could derive from TRBD1 or TRBD2 (5 bases each). The clonotype was recovered from a woman in her thirties with alopecia areata. Some clones in this sample may be carry-over from other donors' samples. The specimen comprised whole blood, sampled in connection with sensitization to the hapten diphenylcyclopropenone (DPC). CDR3 nucleotide sequence: TGTGCCTGGGCGGACGGGGCCTGGTCCTACGAGCAGTACTTC. It specifies CAWADGAWSYEQYF.